This TCR beta chain comes out of a study of spatial heterogeneity in lung cancer. Across the whole study: More than nine raw reads, on average, carried each unique TCR and UMI combination.

Via MiXCR, TCRdb re-called the 5' RACE reads, giving one row per CDR3 protein. Of about 27,000 distinct CDR3 sequences detected, under 8.5% appear once; the ten largest clones hold 24%. Study-wide results and limits: Expanded intratumoral alpha and beta TCR counts tracked tumor mutation counts.

Time point described: sample taken at primary tumor resection. There were approximately 69 donors, all of them untreated patients with early-stage non-small cell lung cancer. The input material, whole RNA from tumor, nontumor lung or frozen PBMC, was sequenced unsorted. There are 14 residues in the CDR3. In this sample, this clonotype turned up many times. Its antigen is unidentified. The receptor's source is a male donor with early-stage non-small cell lung cancer. Sequences were derived from lung tumor tissue, sampled at surgery. The gene calls are TRBV21-1 and TRBJ2-2. TRBV21-1 corresponds to a pseudogene. CDR3 loop: CASSPSYDTEELFF. As DNA, the CDR3 is TGTGCCAGCAGCCCATCTTATGATACCGAGGAGCTGTTTTTT.